This T cell receptor beta chain was found in a study of shared clonotypes between healthy human individuals. Donors were healthy HIV-negative adults without recently reported acute infections or vaccinations. The material for each subset, its genomic DNA, was split evenly across several immunoSEQ plates. Spread over ten immunoSEQ deep assay plates, unsorted PBMC DNA underwent sequencing. Some clones are missing from TCRdb's copy, which holds only in-frame ones; the method was immunoSEQ multiplex PCR. The data contain about half a million clones, roughly 85% of them seen just once; the ten biggest clones take up roughly 12%. Notes on the study in general: A small donor pool kept down the genetic and exposure-history diversity that was represented.

Details on this clone: Its antigen is not known.

CDR3 length: 12 residues. Trimming removed 11 bases from V and 8 bases from J; junction bases left unmatched: 9. Germline V gene lookup returns CDR1 ENHRY and CDR2 SYGVKD. The V call is TRBV10-3, the J call TRBJ2-1, with 7 positions matching TRBD2. The source is a woman in her 40s in good health. Some clones in this sample may be carry-over from other donors' samples. The sequenced sample consisted of PBMCs. The CDR3 here is CASGGLGDEQFF. The DNA for the CDR3 is TGTGCCTCGGGGGGACTCGGGGATGAGCAGTTCTTC.